Below are 29 T cell receptor beta chains sequenced from a single sample in a study of T cells in localized non-small cell lung cancer. Profiled with immunoSEQ multiplex PCR; TCRdb holds only in-frame clones, not every one. The sample has 35,000 or so clones, under 90% seen once. This specimen was peripheral blood, taken before any cancer treatment. Every receptor here comes from a man aged 40-75 years with stage I lung adenocarcinoma.

The sample holds one count of this clone. The chain uses TRBV7-2 and TRBJ2-7; TRBD1 agrees at 7 bases. CDR1 SGHTA and CDR2 FQGNSA come from the germline V gene. After removal of 5 bases from V and 2 bases from J, the junction contained 6 bases not matched to a gene. This CDR3 is 14 amino acids long. CDR3 protein: CASSPRQGAYEQYF. In nucleotides, the CDR3 is TGTGCCAGCAGCCCCCGACAGGGCGCCTACGAGCAGTACTTC.

The count of this clone is one. The chain joins TRBV11-2 to TRBJ2-5, with D maybe TRBD2 (6 bases). The DNA end is more similar to TRBJ2-7, so the J call may be wrong. CDR3 length equals 15 residues. Per the germline V gene, CDR1 is SGHAT and CDR2 is FQNNGV. CDR3 in DNA: TGTGCCAGCAGCTTAGTTGATGGAGGGAGATACGAGCAGTACTTC. Translated: CASSLVDGGRYEQYF.

This chain joins TRBV5-5 and TRBJ1-1; unclear D gene. The V gene's germline CDR1 is SGHKS and CDR2 YYEKEE (reference sequence). The CDR3 sequence is 14 residues long. Trimming cost V 0 bases and J 4 bases, with 10 bases left between them. As DNA, the CDR3 is TGTGCCAGCAGCTTGGCCACGGTGGGCACTGAAGCTTTCTTT. Amino acids: CASSLATVGTEAFF.

The genes are TRBV18 and TRBJ2-2; perhaps TRBD2 as D (5 bases). The CDR3 covers 17 residues. Trimming removed 1 base from V and 6 bases from J, with 18 bases in between. Per germline, CDR1 KGHSH and CDR2 LQKENI. CDR3 DNA sequence: TGTGCCAGCTCACCACTCGGTGTGTCACGCGGGCCCGGGGAGCTGTTTTTT. Translation gives CASSPLGVSRGPGELFF.

The chain uses TRBV9 and TRBJ1-3; the match to TRBD1 covers 7 bases. The CDR3 is 14 residues long. Germline trimming cut 3 bases from V and 2 bases from J; bases unmatched to any gene: 2. Per the germline V gene, CDR1 is SGDLS and CDR2 is YYNGEE. Written as DNA, the CDR3 is TGTGCCAGCAGCGCACAGGGGACTGGAAACACCATATATTTT. Translating gives CASSAQGTGNTIYF.

The chain recombines TRBV10-2 with TRBJ2-3; 9 bases align to TRBD2. The germline CDR1 and CDR2 sequences are WSHSY and SAAADI. The CDR3 covers 11 residues. J gave up 12 bases and V 3 bases, and 1 base lay outside the gene matches. The CDR3 reads CASSEGTSQYF. The CDR3, as DNA: TGCGCCAGCAGTGAAGGGACTAGCCAGTATTTT.

J is TRBJ1-1 and V is TRBV2, with D unresolved. The CDR3 is 13 residues long. The germline gives CDR1 SNHLY, CDR2 FYNNEI. Between the trimmed V and J ends, which lost 2 bases and 4 bases, there was a span of 8 bases. The CDR3 loop is CASSERVVTEAFF. In nucleotides, the CDR3 is TGTGCCAGCAGTGAAAGGGTGGTCACTGAAGCTTTCTTT.

The chain links TRBV5-1 to TRBJ1-6; the D is unclear. The V gene lost 0 bases and the J gene lost 9 bases, with 4 bases spanning the gap. This CDR3 contains 12 residues. From germline, CDR1 is SGHRS and CDR2 YFSETQ. CDR3 in amino acids: CASSLDGSPLHF. In DNA, the CDR3 is TGCGCCAGCAGCTTGGACGGTTCACCCCTCCACTTT. The whole variable domain, filled in from reference TRBV5-1 and TRBJ1-6, reads KAGVTQTPRYLIKTRGQQVTLSCSPISGHRSVSWYQQTPGQGLQFLFEYFSETQRNKGNFPGRFSGRQFSNSRSEMNVSTLELGDSALYLCASSLDGSPLHFGNGTRLTVT.

In nucleotides, the CDR3 is TGTGCCAGCAGCGTAGAGGGGTCAGGGCGCTATGGCTACACCTTC. This translates into CASSVEGSGRYGYTF. The gene calls are TRBV9 and TRBJ1-2, with D possibly TRBD1 on 5 matching bases. This CDR3 spans 15 amino acids. V lost 0 bases, J lost 4 bases, and 13 bases lay in between. Looked up from germline, CDR1 is SGDLS and CDR2 is YYNGEE. Combining the CDR3 with reference TRBV9 and TRBJ1-2 gives the whole variable domain DSGVTQTPKHLITATGQRVTLRCSPRSGDLSVYWYQQSLDQGLQFLIQYYNGEERAKGNILERFSAQQFPDLHSELNLSSLELGDSALYFCASSVEGSGRYGYTFGSGTRLTVV.

V usage is TRBV4-2 and J usage is TRBJ1-1, with D possibly TRBD1 on 5 matching bases. With 0 bases removed from V and 5 bases from J, the gap between germline ends came to 13 bases. This CDR3 comprises 15 residues. Germline V gene sequence: CDR1 LGHNA, CDR2 YNFKEQ. CDR3 amino acids: CASSQDLRVGTEAFF. CDR3 in DNA: TGTGCCAGCAGCCAAGATCTCAGGGTGGGGACTGAAGCTTTCTTT.

This chain uses TRBV27 with TRBJ2-1; D is unclear. The CDR3 length is 15 residues. The V end lost 2 bases, the J end lost 3 bases, and 11 bases lay between the germline ends. Germline V gene data show CDR1 as MNHEY and CDR2 as SMNVEV (reference sequence). For the CDR3, the DNA is TGTGCCAGCAGTTTAGAAGGGCTCGGCTACAATGAGCAGTTCTTC. It encodes CASSLEGLGYNEQFF.

The chain employs TRBV5-6 and TRBJ2-7; 9 bases map to TRBD1. The V segment lost 3 bases and the J segment 5 bases; nucleotides outside the gene matches: 6. Germline V CDR1 and CDR2: SGHDT, YYEEEE. There are 14 residues in the CDR3. The CDR3 loop is CASSSVGQGHEQYF. CDR3 nucleotides: TGTGCCAGCAGCTCGGTGGGACAGGGCCACGAGCAGTACTTC. Full variable domain (outside the CDR3, taken from reference TRBV5-6 and TRBJ2-7): DAGVTQSPTHLIKTRGQQVTLRCSPKSGHDTVSWYQQALGQGPQFIFQYYEEEERQRGNFPDRFSGHQFPNYSSELNVNALLLGDSALYLCASSSVGQGHEQYFGPGTRLTVT.

The gene calls are TRBV10-3 and TRBJ1-5; tentative D call: TRBD1 (6 bases). This CDR3 is 15 amino acids long. Germline V gene sequence: CDR1 ENHRY, CDR2 SYGVKD. The V end lost 0 bases, the J end lost 4 bases, and 10 bases lay between the germline ends. CDR3 amino acids: CAISESNTGNQPQHF. The DNA for the CDR3 is TGTGCCATCAGTGAGTCGAATACAGGGAATCAGCCCCAGCATTTT.

This chain links TRBV4-2 with TRBJ2-7, with a tentative D call TRBD2 (6 bases). Trimming cost V 4 bases and J 2 bases, with 12 bases left between them. Germline CDR1 LGHNA, CDR2 YNFKEQ. The CDR3 is made up of 14 amino acids. In DNA form, the CDR3 reads TGTGCCAGCAGCCCAGGAGGGCTGACCTACGAGCAGTACTTC. This codes for CASSPGGLTYEQYF.

This sequence joins TRBV5-5 and TRBJ1-4; D might be TRBD1 (5 bases). CDR1 is SGHKS and CDR2 is YYEKEE in the germline V gene (reference sequence). The CDR3 contains 15 residues. V gave up 6 bases and J gave up 6 bases, with 18 bases separating them. DNA for the CDR3: TGTGCCAGCAACCTGGAGGCGGGGGGGTATGAAAAACTGTTTTTT. This gives the protein CASNLEAGGYEKLFF.

The chain joins TRBV9 to TRBJ2-7, with 7 bases lining up with TRBD1. CDR1 and CDR2 (germline): SGDLS, YYNGEE. The J segment lost 5 bases and the V segment lost 0 bases, leaving 8 bases of the junction unmatched. CDR3 size: 15 residues. The CDR3 DNA sequence: TGTGCCAGCAGCGTAGGACAGGGATTATTCCACGAGCAGTACTTC. This translates into CASSVGQGLFHEQYF. The full variable domain, in which reference TRBV9 and TRBJ2-7 provide the parts outside the CDR3, is DSGVTQTPKHLITATGQRVTLRCSPRSGDLSVYWYQQSLDQGLQFLIQYYNGEERAKGNILERFSAQQFPDLHSELNLSSLELGDSALYFCASSVGQGLFHEQYFGPGTRLTVT.

The rearrangement joins TRBV6-4 to TRBJ2-1; no reliable D call. Germline values: CDR1 MRHNA, CDR2 SNTAGT. The length of the CDR3 is 14 residues. V lost 0 bases and J 6 bases, leaving 9 bases between the germline ends. CDR3 in amino acids: CASSDSSRSNEQFF. CDR3 nucleotides: TGTGCCAGCAGTGACTCGTCGAGGTCCAATGAGCAGTTCTTC.

J is TRBJ1-1 and V is TRBV6-1, with D unresolved. V lost 8 bases and J lost 0, with 7 bases in between. Per germline, CDR1 MNHNS and CDR2 SASEGT. The CDR3 spans 12 residues. The CDR3 DNA sequence: TGTGCCAGCTCCCTCCTGAACACTGAAGCTTTCTTT. Encoded protein: CASSLLNTEAFF.

The gene calls are TRBV5-1 and TRBJ1-2; no clear D. Germline V gene sequence: CDR1 SGHRS, CDR2 YFSETQ. With 0 bases removed from V and 2 bases from J, the gap between germline ends came to 2 bases. The CDR3 is 12 residues long. CDR3 bases: TGCGCCAGCAGCTTGGAAAACTATGGCTACACCTTC. It encodes CASSLENYGYTF.

The rearrangement uses TRBV6-5 and TRBJ1-6; no reliable D call. CDR3 size: 13 residues. With 0 bases removed from V and 10 bases from J, the gap between germline ends came to 7 bases. Germline V gene data show CDR1 as MNHEY and CDR2 as SVGAGI. The CDR3 loop reads CASSYSGSSPLHF. CDR3 nucleotide sequence: TGTGCCAGCAGTTACTCAGGGAGCTCACCCCTCCACTTT.

V usage is TRBV7-8 and J usage is TRBJ1-6, with D perhaps matching TRBD1 (6 bases). V dropped 5 bases and J dropped 7 bases, with 15 bases sitting between them. Germline CDR1 SGHVS, CDR2 FQNEAQ. The CDR3 runs 15 residues. CDR3 residues: CASSGRDTRNSPLHF. CDR3 nucleotides: TGTGCCAGCAGCGGCCGGGACACCAGAAATTCACCCCTCCACTTT.

This clone came up once. The chain uses TRBV28 and TRBJ2-3; D is uncertain. The ends were cut back, 5 bases at V and 3 bases at J, with 15 bases in the middle. The germline gives CDR1 MDHEN, CDR2 SYDVKM. CDR3 length: 15 residues. CDR3 bases: TGTGCCAGCAGTCCCGTAAAGGGTTTGACAGATACGCAGTATTTT. Protein: CASSPVKGLTDTQYF.

This chain uses TRBV7-8 with TRBJ2-1, with 8 positions matching TRBD1. Germline CDR1 SGHVS, CDR2 FQNEAQ. Unmatched junction bases numbered 29, after V lost 4 bases and J lost 12 bases. This CDR3 comprises 20 residues. In DNA form, the CDR3 reads TGTGCCAGCAGCTCAGGGGGCCTTTTACGCATTGTGGGGACACCGGGCGGGCAGTTCTTC. Amino acid sequence: CASSSGGLLRIVGTPGGQFF.

The gene calls are TRBV5-6 and TRBJ2-7; the D gene is possibly TRBD1 (5 bases). V was shortened by 1 base and J by 3 bases, with 5 bases between the two germline ends. CDR1 is SGHDT, CDR2 YYEEEE, per germline. CDR3 length: 12 residues. Written as DNA, the CDR3 is TGTGCCAGCAGCTTGAGGGGCTACGAGCAGTACTTC. Amino acid sequence: CASSLRGYEQYF.

A single count supports this clone. This rearrangement joins TRBV5-1 to TRBJ2-3; TRBD2 might be the D (5 bases). Trimming left V 4 bases short and J 2 bases short, with 14 bases between. CDR1 and CDR2 from the germline V gene are SGHRS and YFSETQ. The CDR3 spans 15 residues. The CDR3: CASSPGRHPTDTQYF. CDR3 DNA sequence: TGCGCCAGCAGCCCGGGGAGACACCCCACAGATACGCAGTATTTT.

Turning to this clone: The same CDR3 also results from other DNA sequences found in this sample. The chain couples TRBV30 to TRBJ1-2; 9 bases match TRBD1. Germline lookup yields CDR1 GTSNPN and CDR2 SVGIG (reference sequence). The CDR3 is made up of 14 amino acids. The ends lost 2 bases at V and 2 bases at J; junction bases unmatched: 3. CDR3 in amino acids: CAWSRGQGNYGYTF. In DNA form, the CDR3 reads TGTGCCTGGAGTAGGGGACAGGGCAACTATGGCTACACCTTC. Filled out from reference TRBV30 and TRBJ1-2, the complete variable domain reads SQTIHQWPATLVQPVGSPLSLECTVEGTSNPNLYWYRQAAGRGLQLLFYSVGIGQISSEVPQNLSASRPQDRQFILSSKKLLLSDSGFYLCAWSRGQGNYGYTFGSGTRLTVV.

The chain couples TRBV10-3 to TRBJ2-5; D may be TRBD1 (6 bases). The V and J ends lost 2 bases and 2 bases respectively, with 12 bases between them. There are 15 residues in the CDR3. Germline-derived CDR1 and CDR2 are ENHRY and SYGVKD. Here the CDR3 reads CAISETQGVQETQYF. As DNA, the CDR3 is TGTGCCATCAGTGAGACACAGGGTGTACAAGAGACCCAGTACTTC.

This clone was observed a single time. The chain has TRBV19 and TRBJ1-5; 7 nucleotides align to TRBD1. J lost 0 bases, V lost 6 bases, and 8 bases had no gene match. This CDR3 has 16 residues. The V gene's germline CDR1 is LNHDA and CDR2 SQIVND (reference sequence). The CDR3 sequence is CASSPRQGNSNQPQHF. DNA for the CDR3: TGTGCCAGTAGCCCCCGACAGGGAAATAGCAATCAGCCCCAGCATTTT.

This clone was observed a handful of times. The chain combines TRBV23-1 with TRBJ1-6; 10 bases line up with TRBD1. TRBV23-1 is reported as an ORF; its role is uncertain. The V and J ends lost 6 bases and 6 bases, in that order; junction bases with no gene match: 8. CDR3 length: 16 amino acids. The CDR3, as DNA: TGCGCCAGCAGACAAGCTGGACAGGGGGTTAATTCACCCCTCCACTTT. Translating it yields CASRQAGQGVNSPLHF.